Reported below is one T cell receptor beta chain. Its antigen is unidentified. TCRdb redid the calling of the multiplex PCR reads with MiXCR, one entry per CDR3 protein. The sample lists tens of thousands of distinct CDR3 sequences; approximately 57% were seen once. Trimming removed 0 bases at V and 6 bases at J, with 11 bases between. The CDR3 covers 14 residues. CDR1 is DFQATT and CDR2 is SNEGSKA in the germline V gene (reference sequence). The sample originates from a study of breast tumors, draining lymph nodes, adjacent tissues. Study results and limitations: Compared with lymph nodes, tumors were less diverse; compared with nontumor tissue, more. That most tumor T cells come from lymph nodes remained unproven.

The specimen was breast tumor tissue. The origin of this receptor is a female donor with breast cancer. Some clones in this sample may be carry-over from other donors' samples. The rearrangement joins TRBV20-1 to TRBJ1-4; D uncertain. The CDR3 nucleotides are TGCAGTGCTAGAGATGGGAACTGGTATGAAAAACTGTTTTTT. It is translated as CSARDGNWYEKLFF.